In this sample, the clone carrying this T cell receptor (beta chain) turned up a few times. This record comes from a study of blood T cell repertoires in COVID-19. Study context: Donors in the United States, Italy and Spain gave samples during acute or convalescent COVID-19. Nucleic acid was either cDNA or gDNA, and it came from T cells, B-cell-depleted T cells, or PBMCs.

V was pared by 4 bases and J by 6 bases, with 12 bases between. Germline values: CDR1 LGHNT, CDR2 FRNRAP. The CDR3 totals 13 residues. Study processing details: From reference gene primer amplification, estimates of nucleated cell counts were derived. Repertoires were generated with immunoSEQ multiplex PCR, while TCRdb's copy carries only in-frame clones and drops some. V and J calls and clone size are as listed in that table; D and trimming were resolved from the DNA. The sample holds 65,000 to 90,000 clones, 82% seen once. This sequence was found in a woman aged 55-70 years with acute or convalescent COVID-19. The rearrangement joins TRBV12-5 to TRBJ1-1, with D maybe TRBD1 (5 bases). The sample consisted of peripheral blood. CDR3 protein: CASGSYPGAEAFF. In nucleotides, the CDR3 is TGTGCTAGTGGTTCCTACCCGGGGGCTGAAGCTTTCTTT. The variable domain in full, with the rest retrieved from reference TRBV12-5 and TRBJ1-1, is DARVTQTPRHKVTEMGQEVTMRCQPILGHNTVFWYRQTMMQGLELLAYFRNRAPLDDSGMPKDRFSAEMPDATLATLKIQPSEPRDSAVYFCASGSYPGAEAFFGQGTRLTVV.